This is a list of T cell receptor beta chains from one sample in a study of T cells after somatic rescue of genetic block. The table came from immunoSEQ multiplex PCR; TCRdb's copy has only in-frame clones and leaves some out. The table lists more than 65,000 clones, approximately 91% of them singletons, with 2.8% in the top ten. The material sequenced was peripheral blood mononuclear cells (PBMCs). The receptors originated from a man aged 30 to 39. The CDR3 runs from the conserved cysteine through the conserved F or W. The D gene is left open where the match is weak. Expanded clones are given a class, and other clones once, few, many or no size at all.

DNA,CDR3,D,size,J,length,V
TGTGCCAGCAGAGCGGGACACACCCTCGGCCACGAGCAGTACTTC,CASRAGHTLGHEQYF,NA,NA,TRBJ2-7,15,TRBV28
TGTGCCAGCAGCTTAGGCGGGAGTTCCTACGAGCAGTACTTC,CASSLGGSSYEQYF,TRBD2,NA,TRBJ2-7,14,TRBV11-3
TGTGCCAGCAGACAAACAGGGGGATCTGGAAACACCATATATTTT,CASRQTGGSGNTIYF,TRBD1,once,TRBJ1-3,15,TRBV7-9
TGTGCCAGCAGCTTTGGGCAGGTCGGAGGCAATGAGCAGTTCTTC,CASSFGQVGGNEQFF,NA,NA,TRBJ2-1,15,TRBV7-9
TGCGCCAGCAGCATATCCACAGGGTTCACCGGGGAGCTGTTTTTT,CASSISTGFTGELFF,NA,NA,TRBJ2-2,15,TRBV5-1
TGCGCCAGCAGCTTGGGGAGACAGGGGATCACTGAAGCTTTCTTT,CASSLGRQGITEAFF,TRBD1,NA,TRBJ1-1,15,TRBV5-1
TGTGCCAGCTCACCGGCGGCGGGGGCGGGGAATGAGCAGTTCTTC,CASSPAAGAGNEQFF,NA,NA,TRBJ2-1,15,TRBV18
TGTGCCAGCTCGGGATACAATAATTCACCCCTCCACTTT,CASSGYNNSPLHF,NA,NA,TRBJ1-6,13,TRBV7-2
TGTGCCAGCAGCTCACAGGGACTCAGACGCCAAGAGACCCAGTACTTC,CASSSQGLRRQETQYF,NA,NA,TRBJ2-5,16,TRBV7-8
TGCGCCAGCAGCCAAGGGGCCGGGACCGGATCGTACGAGCAGTACTTC,CASSQGAGTGSYEQYF,NA,NA,TRBJ2-7,16,TRBV4-3
TGTGCCAGCAGCATCGGCGGGGGACCCTCTGGAAACACCATATATTTT,CASSIGGGPSGNTIYF,NA,NA,TRBJ1-3,16,TRBV9
TGTGCCAGCAGCTTGGGAAACGAGCAGTACTTC,CASSLGNEQYF,NA,NA,TRBJ2-7,11,TRBV5-4
TGCGCCAGCAGCCAAGACCGGCAGGGGGCGAACACTGAAGCTTTCTTT,CASSQDRQGANTEAFF,TRBD1,NA,TRBJ1-1,16,TRBV4-1
TGTGCCAGCAGTTACTCGGCTAGCAGATACAATGAGCAGTTCTTC,CASSYSASRYNEQFF,NA,once,TRBJ2-1,15,TRBV6-5
TGTGCCAGCAGTTACTCTTTAGGCACCGGGGAGCTGTTTTTT,CASSYSLGTGELFF,NA,NA,TRBJ2-2,14,TRBV6-6
TGTGCCAGTAGTTGGGCAGGGAAGAACTATGGCTACACCTTC,CASSWAGKNYGYTF,NA,NA,TRBJ1-2,14,TRBV19
TGTGCCAGCGGCTACACAGATACGCAGTATTTT,CASGYTDTQYF,NA,NA,TRBJ2-3,11,TRBV7-3
TGTGCCAGCAGTATCCTGGGCCAGAACACTGAAGCTTTCTTT,CASSILGQNTEAFF,NA,NA,TRBJ1-1,14,TRBV28
TGTGCCAGTAGTATAGGACTAAATTCACCCCTCCACTTT,CASSIGLNSPLHF,NA,NA,TRBJ1-6,13,TRBV19
TGCGCCAGCAGCTTGGGGGGGACAGTAAACTATGGCTACACCTTC,CASSLGGTVNYGYTF,TRBD1,NA,TRBJ1-2,15,TRBV5-1
TGTGCCAGCAGTGAAGCCAGGTACAATGAGCAGTTCTTC,CASSEARYNEQFF,NA,once,TRBJ2-1,13,TRBV2
TGTGCCAGCAGCTCACTAGCGGGAGTTAACACCGGGGAGCTGTTTTTT,CASSSLAGVNTGELFF,TRBD2,few,TRBJ2-2,16,TRBV7-9
TGTGCCAGCAACCTGCCAGGGAACCAAGAGACCCAGTACTTC,CASNLPGNQETQYF,NA,NA,TRBJ2-5,14,TRBV28
TGCGCCAGCAGCCACCCCGGACAGGGGTTATACGAGCAGTACTTC,CASSHPGQGLYEQYF,TRBD1,NA,TRBJ2-7,15,TRBV4-1
TGTGCCAGCAGTTACTCCTGGGTAGAGACCCAGTACTTC,CASSYSWVETQYF,NA,NA,TRBJ2-5,13,TRBV6-5
TGTGCCAGCAGAGCCGGGCCGACCTATGGCTACACCTTC,CASRAGPTYGYTF,NA,NA,TRBJ1-2,13,TRBV6-4
TGTGCCAGCAGCCAGGCCGGGACAGGGGAAGACCAAGAGACCCAGTACTTC,CASSQAGTGEDQETQYF,TRBD1,NA,TRBJ2-5,17,TRBV4-2
TGCGCCAGCAGCATGGGACAGGGGGCTTCCTACAATGAGCAGTTCTTC,CASSMGQGASYNEQFF,TRBD1,NA,TRBJ2-1,16,TRBV5-1
TGCGCCAGCAGTGAGTCGAACCACAGGGGGTTGAGATACGAGCAGTACTTC,CASSESNHRGLRYEQYF,TRBD1,many,TRBJ2-7,17,TRBV10-2
TGTGCCAGCAGCCCGTCCCTTTTGGCCTACGAGCAGTACTTC,CASSPSLLAYEQYF,NA,few,TRBJ2-7,14,TRBV2
TGTGCCAGCAGCGTAGCGGAGGGGGCGCGAGAGACCCAGTACTTC,CASSVAEGARETQYF,NA,NA,TRBJ2-5,15,TRBV9
TGTGCCTGGAGTGTACTTCGAGGCTATGGCTACACCTTC,CAWSVLRGYGYTF,NA,NA,TRBJ1-2,13,TRBV30
TGTGCCAGCAGCCGAGGCGGGGGGCTCAACACTGAAGCTTTCTTT,CASSRGGGLNTEAFF,NA,NA,TRBJ1-1,15,TRBV2
TGTGCCAGCAGTCCCCGGGCCCCAGGCAACAATGAGCAGTTCTTC,CASSPRAPGNNEQFF,NA,once,TRBJ2-1,15,TRBV6-5
TGTGCCAGCAGCCAGGCGACTAGTTTCAGGGAGCAGTTCTTC,CASSQATSFREQFF,NA,NA,TRBJ2-1,14,TRBV14
TGCACCAGCAGCCAATGGGGGATCAGGGGCGGGCTGGGAACTGAAGCTTTCTTT,CTSSQWGIRGGLGTEAFF,NA,NA,TRBJ1-1,18,TRBV1
TGTGCCACCAGCAGAGTTCCCAACAATGAGCAGTTCTTC,CATSRVPNNEQFF,NA,NA,TRBJ2-1,13,TRBV15
TGTGCCAGCAGCTATAGGGGCGTGGACACTGAAGCTTTCTTT,CASSYRGVDTEAFF,NA,NA,TRBJ1-1,14,TRBV7-9
TGTGCCAGCAGTTGGGGACAGAACACCGGGGAGCTGTTTTTT,CASSWGQNTGELFF,NA,NA,TRBJ2-2,14,TRBV2
TGCAGCGTCCCCGACTATGGCTACACCTTC,CSVPDYGYTF,NA,NA,TRBJ1-2,10,TRBV29-1
TGCGCCAGCAGCTTTGATAGGGACAGGGTAAACACTGAAGCTTTCTTT,CASSFDRDRVNTEAFF,TRBD1,NA,TRBJ1-1,16,TRBV5-1
TGCAGCGCCCGACTCCGGCTAGCGGGCGAGCAGTACTTC,CSARLRLAGEQYF,TRBD2,NA,TRBJ2-7,13,TRBV29-1
TGTGCCAGTAAAACAGGGGAGCAAATGAACACTGAAGCTTTCTTT,CASKTGEQMNTEAFF,TRBD1,NA,TRBJ1-1,15,TRBV19
TGCGCCAGCAGTGCGGACCTCCGGACCGGGGAGCTGTTTTTT,CASSADLRTGELFF,NA,NA,TRBJ2-2,14,TRBV10-1
TGTGCCAGCAGCATGGGACTAGCGGGGGGAAAACAAGAGACCCAGTACTTC,CASSMGLAGGKQETQYF,TRBD2,NA,TRBJ2-5,17,TRBV7-9
TGTGCCAGCAGTGGCCCGGGACAGGGGGCAAGGGAGCAGTACTTC,CASSGPGQGAREQYF,TRBD1,NA,TRBJ2-7,15,TRBV6-1
TGTGCCAGCAGCACCGGACGGGAGCCCCAGCATTTT,CASSTGREPQHF,NA,NA,TRBJ1-5,12,TRBV11-2
TGTGCCAGCAGTTTATCAGCAGGGGGAAACACCATATATTTT,CASSLSAGGNTIYF,NA,NA,TRBJ1-3,14,TRBV27
TGTGCCAGCTCACCAACTGCACCAGGACAGGGACTCTACGAGCAGTACTTC,CASSPTAPGQGLYEQYF,TRBD1,NA,TRBJ2-7,17,TRBV18
TGTGCCACCAGCCCCCAGACCGGGACAGGAGACGAGCAGTACTTC,CATSPQTGTGDEQYF,TRBD1,NA,TRBJ2-7,15,TRBV15
TGTGCCAGCAGCGTAAGGGCAGAGCACACCTACGAGCAGTACTTC,CASSVRAEHTYEQYF,NA,NA,TRBJ2-7,15,TRBV9
TGTGCCAGCAGCCCGGGACTAGACTACAATGAGCAGTTCTTC,CASSPGLDYNEQFF,TRBD2,few,TRBJ2-1,14,TRBV7-9
TGCGCCAGCAGCTTGGCCGTTGTGGACGGAATCTATGGCTACACCTTC,CASSLAVVDGIYGYTF,NA,NA,TRBJ1-2,16,TRBV5-1
TGTGCCAGCAGCGAACTTCTAGCGGGAGGTGCCAGCGAGCAGTACTTC,CASSELLAGGASEQYF,TRBD2,NA,TRBJ2-7,16,TRBV6-1
TGTGCCAGCAGCGGGGGCACCGGGGAGCTGTTTTTT,CASSGGTGELFF,NA,NA,TRBJ2-2,12,TRBV5-6
TGTGCCAGCAGCCAAGATCACAATAGGCGCGAGCAGTACTTC,CASSQDHNRREQYF,NA,NA,TRBJ2-7,14,TRBV4-2
TGTGCCAGCAGCCGAGGACAGAAAGAGACCCAGTACTTC,CASSRGQKETQYF,NA,NA,TRBJ2-5,13,TRBV7-3
TGTGCCAGCAGCTCGGGACTAACCCTCCCGGGCGAGCAGTACTTC,CASSSGLTLPGEQYF,TRBD2,NA,TRBJ2-7,15,TRBV5-6